A selection of T cell receptor beta chains follows, all from one sample in a study of cytomegalovirus exposure and HLA in healthy donors. Measured with immunoSEQ multiplex PCR; TCRdb has only the in-frame clones, and not every one. The table records around 110,000 clones, approximately 9.4% of them present only once. The sample comprised PBMCs. The receptors come from a young man in good health and CMV-seronegative. Both conserved end residues are part of each CDR3. Each record gives: CDR3 length, J gene, V gene, clone size, D gene, CDR3 protein, CDR3 DNA. The D gene is left open where the match is weak. Clone size is stated in some rows and not others, as once, few, many or a class when expanded.

CDR3 length: 11; J gene: TRBJ2-7; V gene: TRBV5-4; clone size: few; D gene: NA; CDR3 protein: CASSLRNEQYF; CDR3 DNA: TGTGCCAGCAGCTTGCGTAACGAGCAGTACTTC
CDR3 length: 13; J gene: TRBJ1-1; V gene: TRBV15; clone size: NA; D gene: NA; CDR3 protein: CATSRPGVTEAFF; CDR3 DNA: TGTGCCACCAGCAGACCAGGGGTCACTGAAGCTTTCTTT
CDR3 length: 15; J gene: TRBJ1-1; V gene: TRBV5-1; clone size: few; D gene: TRBD1; CDR3 protein: CASSLPTGGNTEAFF; CDR3 DNA: TGCGCCAGCAGCTTACCGACAGGGGGGAACACTGAAGCTTTCTTT
CDR3 length: 13; J gene: TRBJ1-2; V gene: TRBV10-1; clone size: NA; D gene: NA; CDR3 protein: CASSEGPRYGYTF; CDR3 DNA: TGCGCCAGCAGTGAGGGGCCCCGATATGGCTACACCTTC
CDR3 length: 15; J gene: TRBJ2-7; V gene: TRBV5-1; clone size: NA; D gene: TRBD2; CDR3 protein: CASSAGLAGSYEQYF; CDR3 DNA: TGCGCCAGCAGCGCGGGACTAGCGGGTTCCTACGAGCAGTACTTC
CDR3 length: 14; J gene: TRBJ1-1; V gene: TRBV5-1; clone size: few; D gene: NA; CDR3 protein: CASSSGNTNTEAFF; CDR3 DNA: TGCGCCAGCAGCTCGGGAAACACGAACACTGAAGCTTTCTTT
CDR3 length: 17; J gene: TRBJ2-1; V gene: TRBV29-1; clone size: few; D gene: NA; CDR3 protein: CSVGAEGRVLGYNEQFF; CDR3 DNA: TGCAGCGTGGGGGCTGAAGGACGGGTATTAGGGTACAATGAGCAGTTCTTC
CDR3 length: 14; J gene: TRBJ2-3; V gene: TRBV27; clone size: few; D gene: TRBD2; CDR3 protein: CASSFSGGTDTQYF; CDR3 DNA: TGTGCCAGCAGTTTCTCGGGAGGAACAGATACGCAGTATTTT
CDR3 length: 14; J gene: TRBJ1-3; V gene: TRBV19; clone size: few; D gene: NA; CDR3 protein: CASRPPGSGNTIYF; CDR3 DNA: TGTGCCAGTAGACCCCCAGGCTCTGGAAACACCATATATTTT
CDR3 length: 16; J gene: TRBJ2-7; V gene: TRBV5-1; clone size: few; D gene: TRBD2; CDR3 protein: CASSFTSTSGTGEQYF; CDR3 DNA: TGCGCCAGCAGCTTCACCTCTACTAGCGGGACAGGCGAGCAGTACTTC
CDR3 length: 14; J gene: TRBJ1-4; V gene: TRBV5-1; clone size: NA; D gene: TRBD1; CDR3 protein: CASSAGTGYEKLFF; CDR3 DNA: TGCGCCAGCAGCGCTGGGACAGGGTACGAAAAACTGTTTTTT
CDR3 length: 14; J gene: TRBJ1-1; V gene: TRBV27; clone size: NA; D gene: NA; CDR3 protein: CASSLGGGGPEAFF; CDR3 DNA: TGTGCCAGCAGTTTAGGCGGGGGAGGACCTGAAGCTTTCTTT
CDR3 length: 16; J gene: TRBJ2-2; V gene: TRBV5-1; clone size: few; D gene: NA; CDR3 protein: CASSLEPTFNTGELFF; CDR3 DNA: TGCGCCAGCAGCTTGGAGCCTACCTTTAACACCGGGGAGCTGTTTTTT
CDR3 length: 15; J gene: TRBJ1-6; V gene: TRBV7-8; clone size: few; D gene: TRBD1; CDR3 protein: CASSLGTGGTSPLHF; CDR3 DNA: TGTGCCAGCAGCTTAGGAACAGGGGGCACGTCACCCCTCCACTTT
CDR3 length: 15; J gene: TRBJ1-1; V gene: TRBV2; clone size: NA; D gene: NA; CDR3 protein: CASSEEAEKNTEAFF; CDR3 DNA: TGTGCCAGCAGTGAAGAGGCGGAGAAGAACACTGAAGCTTTCTTT
CDR3 length: 14; J gene: TRBJ1-4; V gene: TRBV5-4; clone size: NA; D gene: NA; CDR3 protein: CASSPNATNEKLFF; CDR3 DNA: TGTGCCAGCAGCCCTAATGCAACTAATGAAAAACTGTTTTTT
CDR3 length: 14; J gene: TRBJ1-1; V gene: TRBV5-8; clone size: few; D gene: TRBD1; CDR3 protein: CASSLGQANTEAFF; CDR3 DNA: TGTGCCAGCAGCCTGGGACAGGCGAACACTGAAGCTTTCTTT
CDR3 length: 15; J gene: TRBJ1-3; V gene: TRBV6-1; clone size: NA; D gene: TRBD1; CDR3 protein: CASSQDRGTGNTIYF; CDR3 DNA: TGTGCCAGCAGTCAGGACAGGGGGACTGGAAACACCATATATTTT
CDR3 length: 12; J gene: TRBJ2-7; V gene: TRBV30; clone size: NA; D gene: TRBD1; CDR3 protein: CAWRTGGGEQYF; CDR3 DNA: TGTGCCTGGCGTACAGGGGGTGGCGAGCAGTACTTC
CDR3 length: 15; J gene: TRBJ2-7; V gene: TRBV28; clone size: NA; D gene: TRBD1; CDR3 protein: CASSPDRASSYEQYF; CDR3 DNA: TGTGCCAGCAGTCCGGACAGGGCGAGCTCCTACGAGCAGTACTTC
CDR3 length: 16; J gene: TRBJ2-3; V gene: TRBV5-4; clone size: NA; D gene: TRBD2; CDR3 protein: CASSLGLAGGSDTQYF; CDR3 DNA: TGTGCCAGCAGCTTGGGACTAGCGGGAGGTTCAGATACGCAGTATTTT
CDR3 length: 17; J gene: TRBJ2-3; V gene: TRBV6-1; clone size: NA; D gene: TRBD2; CDR3 protein: CASSELSGTYSTDTQYF; CDR3 DNA: TGTGCCAGCAGTGAACTCAGCGGGACCTACAGCACAGATACGCAGTATTTT
CDR3 length: 15; J gene: TRBJ2-5; V gene: TRBV19; clone size: few; D gene: TRBD2; CDR3 protein: CASSISGRRQETQYF; CDR3 DNA: TGTGCCAGTAGTATAAGCGGGAGGAGGCAAGAGACCCAGTACTTC